The 21 T cell receptor beta chains in this list originate from one sample, sequenced in a study of OX40 agonist ivuxolimab in advanced cancers. Sequenced by immunoSEQ multiplex PCR; TCRdb stores in-frame clones only, minus some. The sample shows some 54,000 clones, roughly 80% of them seen only once. This specimen consisted of CD4+ or CD8+ T cells sorted from blood, obtained in a trial of the OX40 agonist ivuxolimab. These receptors were taken from an adult with an advanced solid tumor such as melanoma, head and neck, liver or kidney cancer.

CDR3 in amino acids: CASSGNQGPINGYTF. Written as DNA, the CDR3 is TGCGCCAGCAGTGGCAATCAGGGTCCTATCAATGGCTACACCTTC. The V and J genes are TRBV4-3 and TRBJ1-2; TRBD1 might be the D (5 bases). The CDR3 covers 15 residues. V lost 6 bases and J 6 bases, leaving 20 bases between the germline ends. Germline loops: CDR1 LGHNA, CDR2 YSLEER.

The chain employs TRBV19 and TRBJ1-5, with D possibly being TRBD1 (5 bases). V lost 3 bases and J 4 bases, leaving 10 bases between the germline ends. This CDR3 contains 14 residues. CDR1 is LNHDA, CDR2 SQIVND, per germline (reference sequence). The CDR3 region has the DNA TGTGCCAGTAGTATGGGACTAGGGAATCAGCCCCAGCATTTT. It encodes CASSMGLGNQPQHF.

The chain couples TRBV28 to TRBJ2-7, with 12 bases fitting TRBD2. The CDR3 has 15 amino acids. Germline loops: CDR1 MDHEN, CDR2 SYDVKM. J was trimmed by 4 bases and V by 5 bases; bases with no gene match: 6. CDR3 sequence: CASSPGLAGIYEQYF. CDR3 DNA sequence: TGTGCCAGCAGTCCCGGACTAGCGGGGATTTACGAGCAGTACTTC.

V and J are TRBV6-5 and TRBJ2-2; D is uncertain. V was clipped by 5 bases and J by 4 bases, with 8 bases between them. The germline V gene has CDR1 MNHEY and CDR2 SVGAGI. There are 13 residues in the CDR3. CDR3 nucleotides: TGTGCCAGCAGTCTCGTATTCACCGGGGAGCTGTTTTTT. As protein: CASSLVFTGELFF.

V gene TRBV9 combines with J gene TRBJ2-6; D is perhaps TRBD1 (5 bases). This CDR3 region has 17 residues. The germline V and J ends were trimmed by 2 bases and 2 bases, with 14 bases remaining between them. Germline CDR1 reads SGDLS; CDR2 reads YYNGEE. CDR3 sequence: CASSVAPGITGANVLTF. For the CDR3, the DNA is TGTGCCAGCAGCGTGGCTCCAGGGATTACTGGGGCCAACGTCCTGACTTTC.

This rearrangement joins TRBV18 to TRBJ2-2; D is unclear. The length of the CDR3 is 16 residues. CDR1 is KGHSH, CDR2 LQKENI, per germline. V was trimmed by 0 bases and J by 4 bases, leaving 12 bases between them. The CDR3 loop is CASSPPSSGFTGELFF. The CDR3 DNA reads as TGTGCCAGCTCACCACCGTCGTCTGGGTTCACCGGGGAGCTGTTTTTT.

The genes are TRBV27 and TRBJ1-4, with D possibly matching TRBD1 (5 bases). Per germline, CDR1 MNHEY and CDR2 SMNVEV (reference sequence). Trimming pared 6 bases from V and 6 bases from J, leaving 17 bases between. CDR3 length equals 15 residues. The chain's CDR3 is CASSSTAGWDEKLFF. The CDR3, as DNA: TGTGCCAGCAGCTCTACAGCAGGGTGGGATGAAAAACTGTTTTTT.

This clone was recorded a few times. The chain recombines TRBV7-2 with TRBJ1-6, with 7 bases lining up with TRBD1. Germline-derived CDR1 and CDR2 are SGHTA and FQGNSA. The CDR3 extends over 14 amino acids. V was pared by 4 bases and J by 6 bases, with 3 bases of the junction left unmatched. Here the CDR3 reads CASSSGTANSPLHF. The CDR3, as DNA: TGTGCCAGCAGCTCCGGGACAGCTAATTCACCCCTCCACTTT.

The CDR3 loop is CASSLRGREPQHF. The CDR3 DNA follows: TGCGCCAGCAGCTTGAGGGGCCGAGAGCCCCAGCATTTT. The chain carries TRBV5-1 and TRBJ1-5, with D possibly matching TRBD1 (5 bases). The CDR3 has 13 amino acids. Per germline, CDR1 SGHRS and CDR2 YFSETQ. The germline V and J ends were trimmed by 1 base and 8 bases, with 10 bases remaining between them.

The V and J genes are TRBV30 and TRBJ2-5; weak D call: TRBD2 (5 bases). With 2 bases removed from V and 1 base from J, the gap between germline ends came to 8 bases. Germline V gene lookup returns CDR1 GTSNPN and CDR2 SVGIG (reference sequence). There are 13 residues in the CDR3. CDR3 sequence (DNA): TGTGCCTGGAGTAGGCGGGCCCAAGAGACCCAGTACTTC. It encodes CAWSRRAQETQYF. The variable domain in full, completed from reference TRBV30 and TRBJ2-5, reads SQTIHQWPATLVQPVGSPLSLECTVEGTSNPNLYWYRQAAGRGLQLLFYSVGIGQISSEVPQNLSASRPQDRQFILSSKKLLLSDSGFYLCAWSRRAQETQYFGPGTRLLVL.

CDR3 sequence (DNA): TGTGCCAGCAGCTTTCGGGAGGGGGCGCGAACCGGGGAGCTGTTTTTT. This gives the protein CASSFREGARTGELFF. The chain combines TRBV7-8 with TRBJ2-2, with D tentatively TRBD2 (8 bases). The CDR3 totals 16 residues. CDR1 and CDR2 from the germline V gene are SGHVS and FQNEAQ. Trimming removed 3 bases from V and 5 bases from J, with 16 bases in between.

The chain links TRBV5-4 to TRBJ1-1; unclear D gene. Per germline, CDR1 SGHNT and CDR2 YYREEE (reference sequence). V gave up 1 base and J gave up 1 base, with 5 bases separating them. The CDR3 is made up of 13 amino acids. This chain's CDR3 is CASSLLENTEAFF. DNA for the CDR3: TGTGCCAGCAGCTTGTTGGAGAACACTGAAGCTTTCTTT.

The chain has TRBV7-8 and TRBJ1-2; D is unresolved. The CDR3 loop spans 15 amino acids. Deletions cut 1 base from V and 0 bases from J, with 9 bases between. In germline, CDR1 is SGHVS, CDR2 FQNEAQ. CDR3 protein: CASSLVEVANYGYTF. The CDR3 DNA sequence: TGTGCCAGCAGCTTAGTGGAGGTAGCTAACTATGGCTACACCTTC.

The chain carries TRBV25-1 and TRBJ2-2; unclear D gene. The ends were cut back, 3 bases at V and 0 bases at J, with 14 bases in the middle. This CDR3 is built from 17 residues. From germline, CDR1 is MGHDK and CDR2 SYGVNS. The CDR3 protein is CASSDGIRASNTGELFF. The CDR3 nucleotides are TGTGCCAGCAGTGACGGCATCCGAGCGTCGAACACCGGGGAGCTGTTTTTT. Full variable domain (outside the CDR3, taken from reference TRBV25-1 and TRBJ2-2): EADIYQTPRYLVIGTGKKITLECSQTMGHDKMYWYQQDPGMELHLIHYSYGVNSTEKGDLSSESTVSRIRTEHFPLTLESARPSHTSQYLCASSDGIRASNTGELFFGEGSRLTVL.

The chain joins TRBV27 to TRBJ2-3; TRBD2 matches 10 bases. The CDR3 consists of 15 residues. In germline, CDR1 is MNHEY, CDR2 SMNVEV (reference sequence). V lost 7 bases and J lost 8; bases outside the gene matches: 12. CDR3 sequence reads: CASIPGLAVQGTQYF. CDR3 in DNA: TGTGCCAGCATTCCCGGACTAGCGGTGCAGGGTACGCAGTATTTT.

V usage is TRBV4-2 and J usage is TRBJ1-5; D unclear. Trimming left V 4 bases short and J 4 bases short, with 17 bases between. The CDR3 loop spans 16 amino acids. Per the germline V gene, CDR1 is LGHNA and CDR2 is YNFKEQ. The CDR3 is CASSPGPRTENQPQHF. DNA for the CDR3: TGTGCCAGCAGCCCTGGACCAAGAACGGAGAATCAGCCCCAGCATTTT.

V and J are TRBV30 and TRBJ1-4, with D tentatively TRBD1 (5 bases). The CDR3 loop spans 16 amino acids. The germline V gene has CDR1 GTSNPN and CDR2 SVGIG (reference sequence). The V and J ends lost 2 bases and 8 bases respectively, with 21 bases between them. CDR3 amino acids: CAWSPTSPGRVEKLFF. The CDR3 DNA sequence: TGTGCCTGGAGTCCAACTTCCCCAGGGCGCGTAGAAAAACTGTTTTTT.

The chain couples TRBV5-5 to TRBJ1-3; D is ambiguous. This CDR3 has 15 residues. Germline V gives CDR1 SGHKS, CDR2 YYEKEE (reference sequence). The V gene lost 1 base and the J gene lost 2 bases, with 10 bases spanning the gap. CDR3 coding DNA: TGTGCCAGCAGCTTGTCCCTAGGGACTGGAAACACCATATATTTT. Its protein product is CASSLSLGTGNTIYF. Full variable domain (rest looked up from reference TRBV5-5 and TRBJ1-3): DAGVTQSPTHLIKTRGQQVTLRCSPISGHKSVSWYQQVLGQGPQFIFQYYEKEERGRGNFPDRFSARQFPNYSSELNVNALLLGDSALYLCASSLSLGTGNTIYFGEGSWLTVV.

This clone was detected only once. This sequence joins TRBV5-4 and TRBJ2-2; D is uncertain. Per the germline V gene, CDR1 is SGHNT and CDR2 is YYREEE (reference sequence). The ends were cut back, 2 bases at V and 4 bases at J, with 9 bases in the middle. This CDR3 spans 14 amino acids. In DNA form, the CDR3 reads TGTGCCAGCAGCTTTGGCGCAACCACCGGGGAGCTGTTTTTT. Amino acid sequence: CASSFGATTGELFF.

This clone appeared a single time. The chain is built from TRBV10-2 and TRBJ1-1; 8 positions agree with TRBD1. The V gene's germline CDR1 is WSHSY and CDR2 SAAADI. The CDR3 extends over 14 amino acids. J gave up 10 bases and V 6 bases, and 13 bases lay outside the gene matches. As DNA, the CDR3 is TGCGCCAGCAGAGGACCTGGACAGGGTGTAGGAGCTTTCTTT. Protein product: CASRGPGQGVGAFF.

The V call is TRBV7-9, the J call TRBJ2-5, with 7 bases fitting TRBD1. The CDR3 length is 15 residues. CDR1 SEHNR and CDR2 FQNEAQ come from the germline V gene (reference sequence). The trim removed 1 base at V and 5 bases at J, leaving 7 bases unmatched. The CDR3 here is CASSLEAGGWETQYF. In nucleotides, the CDR3 is TGTGCCAGCAGCTTAGAGGCAGGGGGTTGGGAGACCCAGTACTTC.